The clone carrying this TCR beta chain was recorded a few times. Antigen unknown. This entry belongs to a study of response to subunit inactivated influenza vaccine. TCRdb redid the calling of the RT-PCR reads with MiXCR, one entry per CDR3 protein. The sample lists under 850,000 distinct CDR3 sequences, less than 20% occurring once. Study conclusions and caveats: Authors suggested each seasonal influenza vaccination recruits few new T cells.

The V gene's germline CDR1 is MNHEY and CDR2 SMNVEV (reference sequence). This CDR3 contains 19 residues. Trimming took 6 bases from V and 0 from J; bases not matched to a gene: 16. Sequencing was performed on PBMCs from blood, taken 5 days after vaccination. The chain carries TRBV27 and TRBJ2-3; 9 bases agree with TRBD2. The source of this sequence is a man aged 45 to 65 who received an inactivated influenza vaccine. For the CDR3, the DNA is TGTGCCAGCAGCCACGTCTGGTTTAGCGGGGGAGCTAGCACAGATACGCAGTATTTT. Residues: CASSHVWFSGGASTDTQYF.